This T cell receptor beta chain was captured by sequencing in a study of T cells in Graves' hyperthyroidism and ophthalmopathy. Overall study findings and caveats: In validation, the model predicted ophthalmopathy. These predictions came a median around 5.9 months before onset. Using 13 V-J features, a model discriminated ophthalmopathy from stable hyperthyroidism.

Germline V CDR1 and CDR2: SNHLY, FYNNEI. This CDR3 comprises 16 residues. V lost 4 bases, J lost 4 bases, and 8 bases stayed unmatched. Aged 18 to 65, the patients had hyperthyroidism that was newly diagnosed and had lasted under 2 months. RNA transcripts yielded amplified TCR beta CDR3 regions. TCR CDR3 underwent first-round RT-PCR with the HTBI primer set. TCRdb independently ran MiXCR on the multiplex PCR reads; one entry per CDR3 protein. The table lists 730,000 or so distinct CDR3 sequences, approximately 18% of them singletons. This clonotype was seen many times. The antigen remains undetermined. The TCR was taken from a woman between 45 and 60 years old with Graves' hyperthyroidism that later progressed to Graves' ophthalmopathy. V and J are TRBV2 and TRBJ1-5, with 9 bases lining up with TRBD1. The sequenced sample consisted of blood. The chain's CDR3 is CASSGTGALPNQPQHF. CDR3 nucleotides: TGTGCCAGCAGTGGGACAGGGGCCCTGCCGAATCAGCCCCAGCATTTT.